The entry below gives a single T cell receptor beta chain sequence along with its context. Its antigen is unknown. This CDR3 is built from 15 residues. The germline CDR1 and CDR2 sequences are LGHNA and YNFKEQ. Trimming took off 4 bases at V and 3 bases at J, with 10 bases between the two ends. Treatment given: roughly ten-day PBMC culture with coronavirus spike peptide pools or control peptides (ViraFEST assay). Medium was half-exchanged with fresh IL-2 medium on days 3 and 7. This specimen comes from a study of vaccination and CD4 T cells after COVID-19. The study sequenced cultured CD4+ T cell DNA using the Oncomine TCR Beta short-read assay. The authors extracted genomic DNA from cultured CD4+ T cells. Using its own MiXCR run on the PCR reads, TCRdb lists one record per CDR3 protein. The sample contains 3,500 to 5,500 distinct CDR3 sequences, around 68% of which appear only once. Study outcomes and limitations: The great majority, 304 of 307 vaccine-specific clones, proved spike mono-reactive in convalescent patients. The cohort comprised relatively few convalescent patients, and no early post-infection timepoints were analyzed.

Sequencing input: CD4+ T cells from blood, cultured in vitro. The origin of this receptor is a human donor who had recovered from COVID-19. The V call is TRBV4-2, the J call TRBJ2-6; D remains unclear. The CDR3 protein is CASSLINLGANVLTF. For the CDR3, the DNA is TGTGCCAGCAGCCTGATCAACCTTGGGGCCAACGTCCTGACTTTC.